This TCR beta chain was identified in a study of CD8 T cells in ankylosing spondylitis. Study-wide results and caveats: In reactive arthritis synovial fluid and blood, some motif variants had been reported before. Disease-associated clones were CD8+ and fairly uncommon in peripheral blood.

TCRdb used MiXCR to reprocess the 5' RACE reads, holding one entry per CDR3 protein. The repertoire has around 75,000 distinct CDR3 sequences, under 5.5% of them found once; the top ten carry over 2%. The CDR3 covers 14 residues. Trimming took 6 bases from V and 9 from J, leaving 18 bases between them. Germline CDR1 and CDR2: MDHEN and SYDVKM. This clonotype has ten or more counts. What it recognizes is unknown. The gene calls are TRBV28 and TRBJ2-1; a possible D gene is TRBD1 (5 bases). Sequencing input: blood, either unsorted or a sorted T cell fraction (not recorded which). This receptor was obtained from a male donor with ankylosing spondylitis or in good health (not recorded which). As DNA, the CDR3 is TGTGCCAGCAGCCTGCCTGACAGAGTTAGTGAGCAGTTCTTC. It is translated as CASSLPDRVSEQFF.